The entry below gives a single T cell receptor (beta chain) sequence along with its context. As yet, its antigen is unknown. The sample comes from a study of graft-versus-host responses after intestinal transplantation. As for the study in general: All recipients got anti-thymocyte globulin induction, then tacrolimus and steroids for approximately 3 years.

The study, taken as a whole, reports: Levels of circulating GvH clones at their peak were associated with early post-transplant HvG declines.

Profiled with immunoSEQ multiplex PCR; TCRdb holds only in-frame clones, not every one. The table lists tens of thousands of clones, 85% to 90% of them singletons. The V end was cut by 2 bases, the J end by 4 bases, with 17 bases between. Germline CDR1 and CDR2: SEHNR and FQNEAQ (reference sequence). This CDR3 spans 16 amino acids. The chain links TRBV7-9 to TRBJ1-2; D possibly corresponds to TRBD1 (6 bases). Sequencing used unstimulated CD4+ T cells sorted from spleen or lymph node cells, obtained before intestinal transplant. The sequence was collected from a human donor who received an intestinal transplant. CDR3: CASSLTGRTALYGYTF. The CDR3 DNA is TGTGCCAGCAGCTTAACCGGACGGACAGCCCTCTATGGCTACACCTTC.